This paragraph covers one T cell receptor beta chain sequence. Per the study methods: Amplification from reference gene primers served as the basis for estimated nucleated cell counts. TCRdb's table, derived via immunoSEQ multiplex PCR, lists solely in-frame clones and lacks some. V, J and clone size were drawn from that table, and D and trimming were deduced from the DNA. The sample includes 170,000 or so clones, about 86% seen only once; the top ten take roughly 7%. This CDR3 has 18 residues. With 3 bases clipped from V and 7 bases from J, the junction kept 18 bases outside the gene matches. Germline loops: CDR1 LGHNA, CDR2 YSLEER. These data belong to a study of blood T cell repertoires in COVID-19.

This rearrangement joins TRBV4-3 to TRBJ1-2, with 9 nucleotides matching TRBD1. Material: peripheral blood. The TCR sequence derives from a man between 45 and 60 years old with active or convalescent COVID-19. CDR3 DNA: TGCGCCAGCAGCCAGGACCGGGACAGGGCTTTAGGTTTGGGTGGCTACACCTTC. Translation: CASSQDRDRALGLGGYTF.